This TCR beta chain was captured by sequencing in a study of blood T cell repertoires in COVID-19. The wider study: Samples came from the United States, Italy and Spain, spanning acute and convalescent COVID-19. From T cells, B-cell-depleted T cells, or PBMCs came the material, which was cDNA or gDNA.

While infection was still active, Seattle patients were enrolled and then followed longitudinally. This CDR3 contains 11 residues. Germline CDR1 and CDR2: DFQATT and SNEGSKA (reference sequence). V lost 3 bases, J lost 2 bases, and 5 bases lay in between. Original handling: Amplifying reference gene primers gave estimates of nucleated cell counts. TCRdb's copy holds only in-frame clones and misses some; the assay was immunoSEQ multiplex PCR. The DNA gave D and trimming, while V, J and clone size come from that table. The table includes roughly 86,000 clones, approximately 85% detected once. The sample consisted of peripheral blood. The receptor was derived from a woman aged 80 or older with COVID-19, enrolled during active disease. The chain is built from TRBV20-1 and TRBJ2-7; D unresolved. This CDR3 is CSASNTYEQYF. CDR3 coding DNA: TGCAGTGCTAGTAACACCTACGAGCAGTACTTC.